This T cell receptor beta chain was sequenced during a study of patients and donors after allogeneic stem cell transplantation. TCRdb recomputed calls from the RT-PCR reads with MiXCR, one row per CDR3 protein. The repertoire holds about a million distinct CDR3 sequences, with over 15% as singletons. V lost 3 bases, J lost 6 bases, and 5 bases stayed unmatched. The V gene's germline CDR1 is MNHEY and CDR2 SMNVEV (reference sequence). This CDR3 is 14 amino acids long. The rearrangement joins TRBV27 to TRBJ2-7, with TRBD2 identical over 10 bases. This receptor was obtained from a human donor who was either an allogeneic HSCT recipient or a stem cell or donor lymphocyte infusion donor (not recorded which). It is not recorded whose cells these are; they may come from a transplant donor. Sequencing input: blood, either unsorted or a sorted T cell fraction (not recorded which). This CDR3 is CASSFAAGGREQYF. The CDR3 region has the DNA TGTGCCAGCAGTTTTGCAGCGGGAGGGCGCGAGCAGTACTTC.